This T cell receptor beta chain was documented in a study of T cells after yellow fever vaccination. On the study more broadly: Researchers used SMART-Seq v4 Ultra Low Input to prepare fractions that had low cell numbers.

The germline V gene has CDR1 LGHNA and CDR2 YSLEER. The CDR3 spans 16 residues. Trimming cost V 0 bases and J 0 bases, with 6 bases left between them. Using its own MiXCR run on the 5' RACE reads, TCRdb lists one record per CDR3 protein. There are 150,000 or so distinct CDR3 sequences in the sample; roughly a tenth occur only once, and roughly a third lies in the top ten. There are many counts of this clonotype. No antigen is known for it. Broader study findings: High-abundance clonotypes from the bulk population could contaminate FACS-sorted repertoires.

The sample here was CD8+ T cells sorted from PBMCs, taken 45 days after the yellow fever booster vaccination. This TCR was recovered from a man aged 18 to 29 who received the YFV17D yellow fever vaccine. The chain recombines TRBV4-3 with TRBJ2-6; no reliable D call. The CDR3: CASSQDLSSGANVLTF. The DNA for the CDR3 is TGCGCCAGCAGCCAAGATCTTAGCTCTGGGGCCAACGTCCTGACTTTC.